This TCR beta chain originates from a study of blood T cell repertoires in COVID-19. Whole-study context: Samples came from the United States, Italy and Spain, spanning acute and convalescent COVID-19. Nucleic acid was either cDNA or gDNA, and it came from T cells, B-cell-depleted T cells, or PBMCs.

Deletions cut 2 bases from V and 8 bases from J, with 30 bases between. Germline assignment: CDR1 PRHDT and CDR2 FYEKMQ (reference sequence). The length of the CDR3 is 20 residues. Under the authors' procedure: Reference gene primer amplification in the assay estimated nucleated cell counts. Some clones are missing from TCRdb's copy, which holds only in-frame ones; the method was immunoSEQ multiplex PCR. For V, J and clone size, that table is used; D and trimming come from the DNA. The repertoire holds 25,000 to 30,000 clones, roughly 87% seen once, with about 17% in the top ten. Material for sequencing was peripheral blood. This clonotype originated in a human donor in a cohort sampled during active COVID-19. The chain employs TRBV13 and TRBJ2-2, with D maybe TRBD2 (5 bases). CDR3 DNA sequence: TGTGCCAGCAGCTTAATTTCCCCTCCCACCGGGATTCAGATACGTGGGGAGCTGTTTTTT. This encodes CASSLISPPTGIQIRGELFF.